This entry is about one TCR beta chain. Its antigen has not been determined. No quality values exist for individual bases; no much larger clone is one base distant. TCRbeta CDR3 regions were amplified from genomic DNA using the immunoSEQ Assay, a bias-controlled multiplex PCR. For the original study's pipeline: Nucleated cell counts per sample were estimated from amplification of reference gene primers within the assay. Sequence reads were collapsed and filtered to measure the absolute abundance of every unique TCRbeta CDR3 rearrangement. For each sample, productive Simpson clonality was calculated as the square root of Simpson's diversity index across productive rearrangements. The source is immuneACCESS, and TCRdb retained only in-frame sequences with V and J called. Part of the clones is not carried over; for the studies checked, unresolved V genes explain less than half of this, and the remainder is unexplained. V and J calls and clone size are as listed in that table; D and trimming were resolved from the DNA. Counted in this sample were almost 40,000 clones; 85% of them appeared once. The ten largest account for over 3.5% of the sample.

The data were taken from a study of blood T cell repertoires in COVID-19 (dated by TCRdb to about 2020). About the full investigation: The collaborator samples originated in the United States, Italy and Spain and spanned the acute and convalescent phases of COVID-19. The material from the prospective study consisted of cDNA or gDNA derived from T cells, B-cell-depleted T cells, or PBMCs. The repertoires were released in a freely available public database intended as a resource for research on the immune response to SARS-CoV-2. The dataset comprised deeply sampled blood TCRbeta repertoires from subjects exposed to, actively infected with, or recovered from COVID-19. Where HLA class I and class II types were available, the types were taken from metadata supplied by the sample provider, not from assay-based typing. The sample metadata nearly always contained a de-identified subject ID, COVID-19 status, age in years and sex. Samples were obtained from the ongoing ImmuneRACE study (first 160 participants) and from 950 to 1,500 subjects provided by 6 global collaborators.

Each collaborating institution followed its own protocols to collect whole blood in K2EDTA tubes. For TCRbeta analysis, collaborators shipped samples in one of three forms: frozen whole blood, isolated PBMCs, or DNA extracted from either of those sample types. The full study reports these points: The quantity of clinical and demographic metadata differed by source and by participant and was supplied without curation.

The receptor's source is a man between 60 and 75 years old with acute or convalescent COVID-19. Sequencing used peripheral blood.

The CDR3 protein: CASSLALQGGGTEAFF. At the DNA level, the sequence is TGCGCCAGCAGCTTGGCCCTACAGGGGGGGGGCACTGAAGCTTTCTTT. Here the chain combines TRBV5-1 and TRBJ1-1; a stretch of 8 junction bases matches TRBD1. The germline V gene gives CDR1 as SGHRS and CDR2 as YFSETQ. Trimming accounts for 0 bases at V and 4 bases at J, while the number of junction bases matched to no gene is 8. The CDR3 holds 16 amino acids from the cysteine to the phenylalanine. Of the read, only the CDR3 DNA is kept; its 48 bases are in frame from base 1. Beyond the CDR3, the reference TRBV5-1 and TRBJ1-1 genes provide the residues; the full variable domain reads: KAGVTQTPRYLIKTRGQQVTLSCSPISGHRSVSWYQQTPGQGLQFLFEYFSETQRNKGNFPGRFSGRQFSNSRSEMNVSTLELGDSALYLCASSLALQGGGTEAFFGQGTRLTVV.